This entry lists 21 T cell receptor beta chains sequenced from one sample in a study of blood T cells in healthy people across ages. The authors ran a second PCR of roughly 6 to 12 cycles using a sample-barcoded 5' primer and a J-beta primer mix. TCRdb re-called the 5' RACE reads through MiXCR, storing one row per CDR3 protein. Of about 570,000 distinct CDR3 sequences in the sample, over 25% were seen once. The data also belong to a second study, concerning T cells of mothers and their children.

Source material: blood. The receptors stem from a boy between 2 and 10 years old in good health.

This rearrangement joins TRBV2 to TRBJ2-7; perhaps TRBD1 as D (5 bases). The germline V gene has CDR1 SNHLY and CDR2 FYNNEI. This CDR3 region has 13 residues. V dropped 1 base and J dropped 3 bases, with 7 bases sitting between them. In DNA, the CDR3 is TGTGCCAGCAGTGAAGAACAGGACTACGAGCAGTACTTC. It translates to CASSEEQDYEQYF.

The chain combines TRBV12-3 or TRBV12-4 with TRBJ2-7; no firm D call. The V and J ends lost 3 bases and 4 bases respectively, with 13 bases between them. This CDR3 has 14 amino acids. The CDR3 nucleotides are TGTGCCAGCAGTTTGACGCGGATGTCTTACGAGCAGTACTTC. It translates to CASSLTRMSYEQYF.

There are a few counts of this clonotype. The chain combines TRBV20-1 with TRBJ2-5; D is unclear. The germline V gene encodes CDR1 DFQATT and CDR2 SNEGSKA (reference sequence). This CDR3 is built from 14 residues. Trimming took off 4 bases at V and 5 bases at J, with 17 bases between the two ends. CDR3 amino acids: CSAIRPQDGETQYF. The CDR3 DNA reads TGCAGTGCTATAAGACCCCAGGATGGGGAGACCCAGTACTTC.

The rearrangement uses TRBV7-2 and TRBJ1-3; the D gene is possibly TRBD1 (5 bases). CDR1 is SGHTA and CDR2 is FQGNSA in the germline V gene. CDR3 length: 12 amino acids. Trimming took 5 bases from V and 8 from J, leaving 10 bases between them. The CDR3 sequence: CASSLREDTIYF. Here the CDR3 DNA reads TGTGCCAGCAGCCTCAGGGAGGACACCATATATTTT.

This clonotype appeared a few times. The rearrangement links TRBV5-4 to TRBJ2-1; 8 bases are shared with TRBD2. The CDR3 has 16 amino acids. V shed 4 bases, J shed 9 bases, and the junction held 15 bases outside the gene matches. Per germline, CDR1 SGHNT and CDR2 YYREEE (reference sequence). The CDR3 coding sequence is TGTGCCAGCAGCGCCTCGACTAGCGCCGGAGGTGGTGAGCAGTTCTTC. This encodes CASSASTSAGGGEQFF.

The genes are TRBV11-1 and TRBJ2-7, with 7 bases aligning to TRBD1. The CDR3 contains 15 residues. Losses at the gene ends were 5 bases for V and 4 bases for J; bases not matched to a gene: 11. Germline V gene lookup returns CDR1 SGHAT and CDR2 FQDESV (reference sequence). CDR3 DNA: TGTGCCAGCAGCCCACGGGACAGCCTTTCGTACGAGCAGTACTTC. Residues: CASSPRDSLSYEQYF. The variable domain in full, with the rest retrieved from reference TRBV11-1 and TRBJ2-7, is EAEVAQSPRYKITEKSQAVAFWCDPISGHATLYWYRQILGQGPELLVQFQDESVVDDSQLPKDRFSAERLKGVDSTLKIQPAELGDSAMYLCASSPRDSLSYEQYFGPGTRLTVT.

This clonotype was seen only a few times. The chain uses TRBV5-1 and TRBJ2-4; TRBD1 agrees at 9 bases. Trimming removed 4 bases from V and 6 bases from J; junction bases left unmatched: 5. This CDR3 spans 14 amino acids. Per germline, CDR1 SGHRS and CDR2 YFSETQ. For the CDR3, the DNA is TGCGCCAGCAGCGCGGGACAGGGTGGAAACATTCAGTACTTC. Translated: CASSAGQGGNIQYF.

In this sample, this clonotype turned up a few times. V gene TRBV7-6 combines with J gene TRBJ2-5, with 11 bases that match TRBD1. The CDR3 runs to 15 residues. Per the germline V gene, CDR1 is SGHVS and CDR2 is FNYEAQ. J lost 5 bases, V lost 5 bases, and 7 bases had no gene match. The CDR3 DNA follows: TGTGCCAGCAGCCAGGGGGACAGGGGGTGGGAGACCCAGTACTTC. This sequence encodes CASSQGDRGWETQYF.

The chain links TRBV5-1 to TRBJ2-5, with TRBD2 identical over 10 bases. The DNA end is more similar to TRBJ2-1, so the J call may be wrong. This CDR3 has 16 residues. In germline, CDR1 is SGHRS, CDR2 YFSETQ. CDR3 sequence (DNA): TGCGCCAGCAGCTACCTAGCGGGAGTACCCTACAATGAGCAGTTCTTC. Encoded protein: CASSYLAGVPYNEQFF.

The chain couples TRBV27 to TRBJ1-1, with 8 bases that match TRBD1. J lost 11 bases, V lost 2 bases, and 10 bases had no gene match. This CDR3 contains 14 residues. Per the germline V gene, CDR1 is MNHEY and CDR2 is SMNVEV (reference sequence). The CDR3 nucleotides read TGTGCCAGCAGTTTAGACCGGACAGGGTTTTCGGCTTTCTTT. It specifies CASSLDRTGFSAFF.

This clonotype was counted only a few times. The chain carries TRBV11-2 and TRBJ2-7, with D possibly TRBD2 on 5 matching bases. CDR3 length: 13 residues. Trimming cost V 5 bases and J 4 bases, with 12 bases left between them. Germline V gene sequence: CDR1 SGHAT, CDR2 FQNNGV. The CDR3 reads CASSPARTYEQYF. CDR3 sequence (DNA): TGTGCCAGCAGCCCGGCCCGGACTTACGAGCAGTACTTC. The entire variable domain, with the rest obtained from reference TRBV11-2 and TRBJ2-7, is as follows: EAGVAQSPRYKIIEKRQSVAFWCNPISGHATLYWYQQILGQGPKLLIQFQNNGVVDDSQLPKDRFSAERLKGVDSTLKIQPAKLEDSAVYLCASSPARTYEQYFGPGTRLTVT.

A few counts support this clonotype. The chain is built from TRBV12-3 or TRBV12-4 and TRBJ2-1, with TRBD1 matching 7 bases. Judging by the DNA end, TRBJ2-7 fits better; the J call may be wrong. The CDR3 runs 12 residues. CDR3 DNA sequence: TGTGCCAGCGCCGGACAGGCCTACGAGCAGTACTTC. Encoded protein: CASAGQAYEQYF.

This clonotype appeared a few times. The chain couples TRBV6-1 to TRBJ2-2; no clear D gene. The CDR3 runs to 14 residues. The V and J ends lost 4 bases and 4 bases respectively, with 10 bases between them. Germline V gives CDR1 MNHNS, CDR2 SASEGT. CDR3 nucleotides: TGTGCCAGCAGTGTGTGGGAATCCACCGGGGAGCTGTTTTTT. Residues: CASSVWESTGELFF.

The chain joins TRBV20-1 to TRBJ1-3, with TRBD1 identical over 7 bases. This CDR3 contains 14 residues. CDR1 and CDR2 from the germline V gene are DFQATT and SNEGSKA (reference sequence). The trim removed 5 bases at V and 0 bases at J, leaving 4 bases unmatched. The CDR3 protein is CSAAAGGSGNTIYF. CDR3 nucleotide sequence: TGCAGTGCTGCCGCAGGGGGCTCTGGAAACACCATATATTTT.

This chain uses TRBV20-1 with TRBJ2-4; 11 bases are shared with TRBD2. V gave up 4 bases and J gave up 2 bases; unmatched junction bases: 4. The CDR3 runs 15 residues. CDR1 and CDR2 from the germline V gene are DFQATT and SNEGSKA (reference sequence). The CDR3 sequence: CSATGTSGTKNIQYF. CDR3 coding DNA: TGCAGTGCTACCGGGACTAGCGGTACCAAAAACATTCAGTACTTC.

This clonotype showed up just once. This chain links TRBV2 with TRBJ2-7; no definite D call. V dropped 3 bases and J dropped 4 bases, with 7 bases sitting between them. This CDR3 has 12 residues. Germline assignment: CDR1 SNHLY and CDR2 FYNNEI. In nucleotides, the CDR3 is TGTGCCAGCAGTGACGTAGGATACGAGCAGTACTTC. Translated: CASSDVGYEQYF.

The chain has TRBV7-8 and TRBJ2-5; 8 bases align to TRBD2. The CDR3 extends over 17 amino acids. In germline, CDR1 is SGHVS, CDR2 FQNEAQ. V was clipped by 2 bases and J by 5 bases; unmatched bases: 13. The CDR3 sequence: CASSLKLAVSAGETQYF. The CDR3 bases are TGTGCCAGCAGCTTAAAACTAGCGGTCTCAGCTGGGGAGACCCAGTACTTC.

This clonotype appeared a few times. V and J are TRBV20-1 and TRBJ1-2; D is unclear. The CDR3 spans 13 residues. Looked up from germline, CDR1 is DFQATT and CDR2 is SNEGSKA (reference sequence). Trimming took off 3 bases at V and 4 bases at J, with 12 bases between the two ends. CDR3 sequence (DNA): TGCAGTGCTAGCTGGTCCCAGGCCTATGGCTACACCTTC. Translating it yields CSASWSQAYGYTF.

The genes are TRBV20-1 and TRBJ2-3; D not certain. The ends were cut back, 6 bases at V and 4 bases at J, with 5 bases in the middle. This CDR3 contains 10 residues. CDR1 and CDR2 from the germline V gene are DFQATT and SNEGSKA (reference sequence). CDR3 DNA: TGCAGTGCAGAACCAGATACGCAGTATTTT. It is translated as CSAEPDTQYF.

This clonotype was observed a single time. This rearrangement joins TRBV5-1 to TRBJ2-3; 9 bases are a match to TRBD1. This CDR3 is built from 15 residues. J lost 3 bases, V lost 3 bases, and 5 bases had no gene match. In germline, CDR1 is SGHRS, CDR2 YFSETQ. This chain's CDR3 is CASSSGTGRTDTQYF. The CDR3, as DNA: TGCGCCAGCAGCTCAGGGACAGGGAGGACAGATACGCAGTATTTT.

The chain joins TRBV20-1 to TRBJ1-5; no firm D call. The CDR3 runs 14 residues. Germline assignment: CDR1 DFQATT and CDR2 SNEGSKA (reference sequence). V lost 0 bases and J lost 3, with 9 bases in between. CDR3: CSARDQRDNQPQHF. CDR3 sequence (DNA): TGCAGTGCTAGAGATCAGAGGGACAATCAGCCCCAGCATTTT.